This TCR beta chain derives from a study of cytomegalovirus exposure and HLA in healthy donors. The CDR3 has 14 amino acids. Germline V lookup: CDR1 SGHVS, CDR2 FQNEAQ. V was trimmed by 1 base and J by 3 bases, leaving 10 bases between them. PCR primers comprised 60 Vbeta and 13 Jbeta primers. Assay used: immunoSEQ multiplex PCR; TCRdb lists only in-frame clones, some missing. The sample consists of over 150,000 clones, roughly 80% of them appearing once. The rearrangement uses TRBV7-8 and TRBJ2-7, with D possibly being TRBD1 (5 bases). The sequence came from a woman aged 40 to 50 in good health and CMV-seronegative. Input material: PBMCs. CDR3: CASSLGARGYEQYF. The CDR3 DNA follows: TGTGCCAGCAGCTTAGGGGCTAGGGGCTACGAGCAGTACTTC. Full variable domain (outside the CDR3, taken from reference TRBV7-8 and TRBJ2-7): GAGVSQSPRYKVAKRGQDVALRCDPISGHVSLFWYQQALGQGPEFLTYFQNEAQLDKSGLPSDRFFAERPEGSVSTLKIQRTQQEDSAVYLCASSLGARGYEQYFGPGTRLTVT.